This T cell receptor beta chain came from a study of blood T cell repertoires in COVID-19. Study summary: Acute and convalescent COVID-19 samples came from the United States, Italy and Spain. Sources were T cells, B-cell-depleted T cells, or PBMCs; the material itself was cDNA or gDNA.

Trimming took off 6 bases at V and 0 bases at J, with 14 bases between the two ends. Germline CDR1 and CDR2: MNHEY and SVGEGT. The CDR3 length is 15 residues. Measured with immunoSEQ multiplex PCR; TCRdb has only the in-frame clones, and not every one. The sample lists about 150,000 clones, 83% occurring once. This receptor was obtained from a woman in her fifties or sixties with COVID-19, enrolled during active disease. Sequencing was performed on peripheral blood. This chain connects TRBV6-2 or TRBV6-3 to TRBJ1-1; no reliable D call. The CDR3 loop reads CASSPPLSLNTEAFF. CDR3 in DNA: TGTGCCAGCAGCCCCCCGTTATCTCTGAACACTGAAGCTTTCTTT.